What follows are 14 T cell receptor beta chains derived from one specimen sequenced in a study of siplizumab effects on memory and regulatory T cells. Sequencing used immunoSEQ multiplex PCR; TCRdb keeps in-frame clones, though not all of them. The table includes over 45,000 clones, approximately 97% detected once. The sample comprised naive CD8+ T cells sorted from blood. The receptors were sampled from a human donor in good health.

The V gene is TRBV7-6, the J gene TRBJ2-1, with 15 nucleotides matching TRBD2. This CDR3 contains 15 residues. The trim removed 7 bases at V and 7 bases at J, leaving 5 bases unmatched. Per the germline V gene, CDR1 is SGHVS and CDR2 is FNYEAQ. As DNA, the CDR3 is TGTGCCAGCAAGGGGGGACTAGCGGGAGGTAATGAGCAGTTCTTC. Amino acid sequence: CASKGGLAGGNEQFF.

V is TRBV7-9 and J is TRBJ2-7; the match to TRBD1 covers 7 bases. This CDR3 is built from 13 residues. Germline CDR1 and CDR2: SEHNR and FQNEAQ (reference sequence). V dropped 5 bases and J dropped 6; count of bases not matched to a gene: 7. CDR3 in DNA: TGTGCCAGCAGCCCAAGACAGGGTCCCGAGCAGTACTTC. As protein: CASSPRQGPEQYF.

The CDR3 is CASSRLTGRGCETQYF. CDR3 coding DNA: TGTGCCAGCAGCCGGCTGACAGGGAGGGGATGTGAGACCCAGTACTTC. V usage is TRBV21-1 and J usage is TRBJ2-5. TRBV21-1 is a recognized pseudogene. The CDR3 length is 16 residues.

As concerns this clone: Different DNA sequences within this sample yield the same CDR3. The gene calls are TRBV11-3 and TRBJ2-7, with 9 nucleotides matching TRBD1. CDR1 SGHNT and CDR2 YENEEA come from the germline V gene. J was trimmed by 5 bases and V by 5 bases; bases with no gene match: 7. The CDR3 length is 14 residues. DNA of the CDR3: TGTGCCAGCAGCGAGACAGGGGGGGGTCACGAGCAGTACTTC. Its protein product is CASSETGGGHEQYF.

This clone was detected only once. The gene calls are TRBV19 and TRBJ2-3; TRBD2 agrees at 9 bases. V trimming: 2 bases; J trimming: 4 bases; junction bases outside the gene matches: 10. There are 17 residues in the CDR3. Per the germline V gene, CDR1 is LNHDA and CDR2 is SQIVND (reference sequence). The CDR3 reads CASSIPGIAGAADTQYF. The DNA for the CDR3 is TGTGCCAGTAGTATACCGGGGATAGCGGGAGCGGCAGATACGCAGTATTTT.

The rearrangement joins TRBV6-6 to TRBJ2-5; D ambiguous. Trimming removed 2 bases at V and 5 bases at J, with 12 bases between. Germline V lookup: CDR1 MNHNY, CDR2 SVGAGI (reference sequence). CDR3 length: 14 residues. This CDR3 is CASSYDAGRETQYF. CDR3 sequence (DNA): TGTGCCAGCAGTTACGACGCAGGCCGGGAGACCCAGTACTTC.

V gene TRBV9 combines with J gene TRBJ2-7; TRBD2 aligns across 10 bases. The CDR3 length is 15 residues. Losses at the gene ends were 3 bases for V and 5 bases for J; bases not matched to a gene: 8. Germline lookup yields CDR1 SGDLS and CDR2 YYNGEE. The CDR3 region is CASSATSGVRDEQYF. In DNA, the CDR3 is TGTGCCAGCAGCGCTACTAGCGGGGTGAGGGACGAGCAGTACTTC. The full variable domain, rest sourced from reference TRBV9 and TRBJ2-7, is DSGVTQTPKHLITATGQRVTLRCSPRSGDLSVYWYQQSLDQGLQFLIQYYNGEERAKGNILERFSAQQFPDLHSELNLSSLELGDSALYFCASSATSGVRDEQYFGPGTRLTVT.

This clone showed up just once. V usage is TRBV5-6 and J usage is TRBJ1-1, with a weak D call TRBD1 (5 bases). Germline V lookup: CDR1 SGHDT, CDR2 YYEEEE. The CDR3 covers 14 residues. V was clipped by 2 bases and J by 3 bases, with 11 bases between them. CDR3 DNA sequence: TGTGCCAGCAGCTTTCAGGGATGGGACACTGAAGCTTTCTTT. The encoded protein is CASSFQGWDTEAFF.

The chain recombines TRBV4-1 with TRBJ1-2; no clear D. The V gene lost 0 bases and the J gene lost 6 bases, with 11 bases spanning the gap. The CDR3 runs 14 residues. The germline V gene has CDR1 MGHRA and CDR2 YSYEKL. The CDR3 sequence is CASSQELSLDGYTF. In DNA, the CDR3 is TGCGCCAGCAGCCAAGAACTCAGCTTAGATGGCTACACCTTC.

The V gene is TRBV7-9, the J gene TRBJ2-1; perhaps TRBD1 as D (5 bases). The CDR3 loop spans 13 amino acids. Germline V CDR1 and CDR2: SEHNR, FQNEAQ (reference sequence). Trimming took 3 bases from V and 12 from J, leaving 15 bases between them. This CDR3 is CASSLMEGAGQFF. In DNA form, the CDR3 reads TGTGCCAGCAGCTTGATGGAAGGGGCAGGGCAGTTCTTC.

The genes are TRBV6-1 and TRBJ2-7; D may match TRBD1 or TRBD2 (5 bases each). This CDR3 region has 14 residues. The germline V and J ends were trimmed by 1 base and 3 bases, with 10 bases remaining between them. The V gene's germline CDR1 is MNHNS and CDR2 SASEGT. CDR3 nucleotides: TGTGCCAGCAGTGAAGTGGGGGTAAGCTACGAGCAGTACTTC. Its translation: CASSEVGVSYEQYF.

Only one count was recorded for this clone. J is TRBJ2-5 and V is TRBV28; D is ambiguous. Germline assignment: CDR1 MDHEN and CDR2 SYDVKM. The CDR3 sequence is 14 residues long. V gave up 1 base and J gave up 2 bases, with 8 bases separating them. The DNA for the CDR3 is TGTGCCAGCAGTTTATTAGGCAGACAAGAGACCCAGTACTTC. This codes for CASSLLGRQETQYF. The variable domain in full, with the rest retrieved from reference TRBV28 and TRBJ2-5, is DVKVTQSSRYLVKRTGEKVFLECVQDMDHENMFWYRQDPGLGLRLIYFSYDVKMKEKGDIPEGYSVSREKKERFSLILESASTNQTSMYLCASSLLGRQETQYFGPGTRLLVL.

Turning to this clone: Mismatch with germline at one junction end may stem from a read error. The J gene is TRBJ1-2, the V gene TRBV30; weak D call: TRBD1 (5 bases). Germline CDR1 and CDR2: GTSNPN and SVGIG (reference sequence). The CDR3 loop spans 15 amino acids. This chain's CDR3 is CAWGVYRGTNYGYTF. The CDR3 coding sequence is TGTGCCTGGGGTGTATATAGGGGAACCAACTATGGCTACACCTTC.

This clone was counted once. This chain joins TRBV12-5 and TRBJ2-1; D perhaps matches TRBD2 (5 bases). CDR3 length: 11 residues. The germline V and J ends were trimmed by 5 bases and 9 bases, with 8 bases remaining between them. In germline, CDR1 is LGHNT, CDR2 FRNRAP. As DNA, the CDR3 is TGTGCTAGTGGTATAGGAGGTGAGCAGTTCTTC. It codes for CASGIGGEQFF.